The 26 T cell receptor beta chains below come from one sample, sequenced in a study of beta chain features in type 1 diabetes. Study-level results: All four CD4+ subsets from Type 1 diabetes patients carried moderately but significantly shorter TCRB CDR3s.

All of the isolated RNA was reverse transcribed, so expressed TCRB transcripts were sequenced. Method: immunoSEQ multiplex PCR; TCRdb's copy keeps in-frame clones and lacks some. Altogether 640,000 or so clones are present, more than 12% being singletons, with the ten largest covering approximately 0.042%. The antigens these receptors bind are not known. The specimen sequenced was naive CD4+ T cells from blood. Every receptor here comes from a young man with type 1 diabetes.

There are a few counts of this clone. V is TRBV2 and J is TRBJ1-2; D is undetermined. From germline, CDR1 is SNHLY and CDR2 FYNNEI. V lost 6 bases and J 6 bases, leaving 20 bases between the germline ends. The CDR3 consists of 15 residues. CDR3 nucleotide sequence: TGTGCCAGCAGAGTCCCCTCGGAGAGAGAAGATGGCTACACCTTC. It codes for CASRVPSEREDGYTF.

The chain couples TRBV4-3 to TRBJ1-1; D gene uncertain. This CDR3 has 15 amino acids. V shed 0 bases and J shed 1 base, with 9 bases lying between them. CDR1 and CDR2 from the germline V gene are LGHNA and YSLEER. CDR3 amino acids: CASSQDHTWNTEAFF. In nucleotides, the CDR3 is TGCGCCAGCAGCCAAGACCATACCTGGAACACTGAAGCTTTCTTT.

The V call is TRBV29-1, the J call TRBJ1-1; D is uncertain. Trimming stripped 7 bases from V and 0 bases from J, with 15 bases between. Germline V lookup: CDR1 SQVTM, CDR2 ANQGSEA. This CDR3 has 14 amino acids. Written as DNA, the CDR3 is TGCAGCGCCTCAACAAGGGTAATGAACACTGAAGCTTTCTTT. This sequence encodes CSASTRVMNTEAFF.

This clone was seen only a few times. V and J are TRBV7-9 and TRBJ2-7, with 13 bases identical to TRBD2. CDR3 length: 16 amino acids. Germline values: CDR1 SEHNR, CDR2 FQNEAQ (reference sequence). The ends lost 4 bases at V and 1 base at J; junction bases unmatched: 4. The CDR3 sequence: CASSSTLAGGSYEQYF. The CDR3 DNA sequence: TGTGCCAGCAGCTCTACACTAGCGGGAGGGTCCTACGAGCAGTACTTC.

This chain connects TRBV6-1 to TRBJ2-7; 14 bases are shared with TRBD2. V gave up 4 bases and J gave up 4 bases; unmatched junction bases: 9. This CDR3 contains 17 residues. CDR1 is MNHNS and CDR2 is SASEGT in the germline V gene. CDR3 sequence (DNA): TGTGCCAGCAGTGCGAACTCGGGACTAGCGGGAGTGTACGAGCAGTACTTC. This translates into CASSANSGLAGVYEQYF.

This clone occurred a few times. This sequence joins TRBV4-2 and TRBJ2-7; 11 nucleotides agree with TRBD2. The ends lost 4 bases at V and 1 base at J; junction bases unmatched: 3. There are 15 residues in the CDR3. Germline loops: CDR1 LGHNA, CDR2 YNFKEQ. The CDR3 region is CASSLTSGASYEQYF. CDR3 coding DNA: TGTGCCAGCAGCCTGACTAGCGGGGCGTCCTACGAGCAGTACTTC.

This clone was observed a handful of times. The rearrangement joins TRBV21-1 to TRBJ2-7; the table gives TRBD2 as D, unverified against the DNA. TRBV21-1 has pseudogene status. The CDR3 consists of 11 residues. The DNA of the CDR3 is TGTGCCAGCAGGGCGGTTGTAGAGCAGTACTTC. Its protein is CASRAVVEQYF.

This clone was seen a few times. V and J are TRBV7-3 and TRBJ2-1; 9 bases line up with TRBD2. This CDR3 has 17 residues. Germline V CDR1 and CDR2: SGHTA, FQGTGA. V lost 4 bases to trimming and J lost 5 bases; unmatched junction nucleotides: 12. CDR3 in DNA: TGTGCCAGCAGCTCCTTAGGCTGGCTAGCGGGGAACAATGAGCAGTTCTTC. Translated, it gives CASSSLGWLAGNNEQFF. The entire variable domain, with the rest obtained from reference TRBV7-3 and TRBJ2-1, is as follows: GAGVSQTPSNKVTEKGKYVELRCDPISGHTALYWYRQSLGQGPEFLIYFQGTGAADDSGLPNDRFFAVRPEGSVSTLKIQRTERGDSAVYLCASSSLGWLAGNNEQFFGPGTRLTVL.

This chain links TRBV9 with TRBJ2-3; no clear D gene. The germline CDR1 and CDR2 sequences are SGDLS and YYNGEE. The CDR3 is 13 residues long. Trimming cost V 7 bases and J 9 bases, with 18 bases left between them. The CDR3: CASSNPGEDTQYF. The CDR3 DNA is TGTGCCAGCTCCAACCCTGGAGAGGACACGCAGTATTTT.

The chain is built from TRBV29-1 and TRBJ1-1; D not certain. Germline V gene sequence: CDR1 SQVTM, CDR2 ANQGSEA. Trimming took off 5 bases at V and 4 bases at J, with 8 bases between the two ends. CDR3 length: 11 residues. CDR3 nucleotides: TGCAGCGTTAAAACGACCACTGAAGCTTTCTTT. This translates into CSVKTTTEAFF.

The CDR3 sequence: CASSDRWTSGNEQFF. As DNA, the CDR3 is TGTGCCAGCAGTGACCGTTGGACCAGCGGCAATGAGCAGTTCTTC. The genes are TRBV25-1 and TRBJ2-1; tentatively, D is TRBD2 (5 bases). The V gene's germline CDR1 is MGHDK and CDR2 SYGVNS. This CDR3 region has 15 residues. Trimming took 3 bases from V and 6 from J, leaving 15 bases between them.

About this clone itself: Additional DNA sequences in this sample encode the identical CDR3. V gene TRBV30 combines with J gene TRBJ1-5, with 7 bases lining up with TRBD1. This CDR3 is 13 amino acids long. Germline CDR1 GTSNPN, CDR2 SVGIG (reference sequence). V trimming: 4 bases; J trimming: 2 bases; junction bases outside the gene matches: 2. CDR3 protein: CAWNRGGNQPQHF. Written as DNA, the CDR3 is TGTGCCTGGAACAGGGGAGGCAATCAGCCCCAGCATTTT.

The genes are TRBV7-2 and TRBJ1-5; no clear D. CDR1 SGHTA and CDR2 FQGNSA come from the germline V gene. The V gene lost 6 bases and the J gene lost 5 bases, with 11 bases spanning the gap. The CDR3 extends over 13 amino acids. This CDR3 reads CASRLDRDQPQHF. The CDR3 nucleotides are TGTGCCAGCAGACTAGACCGCGATCAGCCCCAGCATTTT. Looking up the rest from reference TRBV7-2 and TRBJ1-5 gives the full variable domain: GAGVSQSPSNKVTEKGKDVELRCDPISGHTALYWYRQSLGQGLEFLIYFQGNSAPDKSGLPSDRFSAERTGGSVSTLTIQRTQQEDSAVYLCASRLDRDQPQHFGDGTRLSIL.

This clone has a handful of counts. The chain carries TRBV18 and TRBJ2-1; 11 positions match TRBD2. The V segment lost 6 bases and the J segment 3 bases; nucleotides outside the gene matches: 13. CDR3 size: 18 residues. Germline V gene sequence: CDR1 KGHSH, CDR2 LQKENI. The CDR3 DNA reads TGTGCCAGCTCCCCGCTGCCACAGACTAGCGGGATCTACAATGAGCAGTTCTTC. Its translation: CASSPLPQTSGIYNEQFF.

J is TRBJ2-1 and V is TRBV9; D uncertain. CDR1 and CDR2 from the germline V gene are SGDLS and YYNGEE. V was trimmed by 3 bases and J by 4 bases, leaving 14 bases between them. The CDR3 runs to 15 residues. The chain's CDR3 is CASSGLQPHYNEQFF. The CDR3 DNA reads TGTGCCAGCAGCGGGCTACAGCCGCATTACAATGAGCAGTTCTTC.

This clone has just a few counts. The V call is TRBV5-1, the J call TRBJ2-5; TRBD2 is a possible D gene (6 bases). Trimming took 3 bases from V and 4 from J, leaving 13 bases between them. Germline assignment: CDR1 SGHRS and CDR2 YFSETQ. This CDR3 spans 14 amino acids. CDR3 residues: CASSSLGLGETQYF. CDR3 DNA sequence: TGCGCCAGCAGCTCGTTGGGACTGGGAGAGACCCAGTACTTC.

This clone occurred a few times. The chain links TRBV7-2 to TRBJ1-3; D is possibly TRBD1 (5 bases). Germline CDR1 and CDR2: SGHTA and FQGNSA. The CDR3 loop spans 15 amino acids. V gave up 3 bases and J gave up 0 bases, with 9 bases separating them. The CDR3 nucleotides are TGTGCCAGCAGCTTGGGGGTCCTCTCTGGAAACACCATATATTTT. This gives the protein CASSLGVLSGNTIYF.

As DNA, the CDR3 is TGCAGCGTCCAGTTCTACAATGAGCAGTTCTTC. The encoded protein is CSVQFYNEQFF. The chain carries TRBV29-1 and TRBJ2-1; D unresolved. The V end was cut by 6 bases, the J end by 3 bases, with 6 bases between. Per the germline V gene, CDR1 is SQVTM and CDR2 is ANQGSEA. This CDR3 is 11 amino acids long.

This sequence joins TRBV6-5 and TRBJ1-1; the D gene is possibly TRBD1 (5 bases). With 4 bases removed from V and 3 bases from J, the gap between germline ends came to 12 bases. The germline V gene has CDR1 MNHEY and CDR2 SVGAGI. The CDR3 is 14 amino acids. CDR3 residues: CASSWGYVDTEAFF. For the CDR3, the DNA is TGTGCCAGCAGTTGGGGGTATGTGGACACTGAAGCTTTCTTT.

The rearrangement uses TRBV28 and TRBJ2-3; D uncertain. The CDR3 totals 17 residues. Germline V gene lookup returns CDR1 MDHEN and CDR2 SYDVKM. V was clipped by 6 bases and J by 2 bases, with 21 bases between them. The CDR3: CASSRPVGRRDTDTQYF. CDR3 bases: TGTGCCAGCAGCCGACCCGTCGGCAGGCGAGACACAGATACGCAGTATTTT. The full variable domain, rest sourced from reference TRBV28 and TRBJ2-3, is DVKVTQSSRYLVKRTGEKVFLECVQDMDHENMFWYRQDPGLGLRLIYFSYDVKMKEKGDIPEGYSVSREKKERFSLILESASTNQTSMYLCASSRPVGRRDTDTQYFGPGTRLTVL.

The chain carries TRBV6-5 and TRBJ2-5, with D possibly being TRBD1 (6 bases). The CDR3 runs to 14 residues. Germline V gene data show CDR1 as MNHEY and CDR2 as SVGAGI. Trimming took 4 bases from V and 2 from J, leaving 11 bases between them. CDR3 sequence reads: CASSFGQRQETQYF. The CDR3 DNA reads as TGTGCCAGCAGTTTCGGACAGCGACAAGAGACCCAGTACTTC.

This clone turned up a few times. This rearrangement joins TRBV18 to TRBJ2-5; 7 nucleotides agree with TRBD2. Germline lookup yields CDR1 KGHSH and CDR2 LQKENI. The CDR3 runs to 15 residues. The V segment lost 4 bases and the J segment 2 bases; nucleotides outside the gene matches: 7. CDR3 residues: CASSRAQGLQETQYF. CDR3 coding DNA: TGTGCCAGCTCACGGGCCCAGGGACTACAAGAGACCCAGTACTTC.

In its sample, this clone was seen a few times. This chain's CDR3 is CASSLSREKLFF. The CDR3 coding sequence is TGTGCCAGCAGCCTCAGTCGTGAAAAACTGTTTTTT. The chain is built from TRBV2 and TRBJ1-4; D is ambiguous. Trimming cost V 6 bases and J 7 bases, with 9 bases left between them. The CDR3 is made up of 12 amino acids. The germline V gene has CDR1 SNHLY and CDR2 FYNNEI.

This clone was counted between two and nine times. This chain links TRBV11-2 with TRBJ2-3; D not resolved. The V and J ends lost 5 bases and 3 bases respectively, with 9 bases between them. This CDR3 region has 13 residues. CDR1 SGHAT and CDR2 FQNNGV come from the germline V gene. The CDR3 region has the DNA TGTGCCAGCAGCCGGCCCCCGACAGATACGCAGTATTTT. Translation gives CASSRPPTDTQYF.

This clone was detected a few times. This sample includes further DNA sequences coding for the same CDR3. CDR3 in DNA: TGTGCCAGCAGTTTACAGGGAGCTGGAAACACCATATATTTT. It translates to CASSLQGAGNTIYF. The rearrangement joins TRBV28 to TRBJ1-3; weak D call: TRBD1 (5 bases). The CDR3 totals 14 residues. The V and J ends lost 2 bases and 2 bases respectively, with 7 bases between them. The germline gives CDR1 MDHEN, CDR2 SYDVKM.

This chain connects TRBV2 to TRBJ2-2; no clear D gene. Germline CDR1 reads SNHLY; CDR2 reads FYNNEI. This CDR3 region has 12 residues. Trimming left V 4 bases short and J 9 bases short, with 9 bases between. In DNA form, the CDR3 reads TGTGCCAGCAGTGTCTTGGGCCGGGAGCTGTTTTTT. Translated: CASSVLGRELFF.